This T cell receptor (beta chain) stems from a study of human T cells and chemical hapten exposure. TCRdb re-derived calls from the RACE reads in MiXCR, one entry per CDR3 protein. In the table there are about 140,000 distinct CDR3 sequences, approximately 12% of which are singletons. This clonotype has just a few counts. V lost 5 bases, J lost 0 bases, and 5 bases stayed unmatched. The CDR3 covers 16 residues. CDR1 SGHTA and CDR2 FQGTGA come from the germline V gene. Documented time point: patch test 2, 6 weeks after DPC sensitization. Sample treatment: therapeutic diphenylcyclopropenone sensitization with weekly scalp DPC.

The chain uses TRBV7-3 and TRBJ2-3, with 10 bases identical to TRBD2. The sample was whole blood, taken in connection with sensitization to the hapten diphenylcyclopropenone (DPC). The sequence was obtained from a woman aged 50 to 65 with alopecia areata. Some clones in this sample may be carry-over from other donors' samples. CDR3 sequence (DNA): TGTGCCAGCAGCGCCGCTAGCGGGAGAAGCACAGATACGCAGTATTTT. It yields the protein CASSAASGRSTDTQYF.